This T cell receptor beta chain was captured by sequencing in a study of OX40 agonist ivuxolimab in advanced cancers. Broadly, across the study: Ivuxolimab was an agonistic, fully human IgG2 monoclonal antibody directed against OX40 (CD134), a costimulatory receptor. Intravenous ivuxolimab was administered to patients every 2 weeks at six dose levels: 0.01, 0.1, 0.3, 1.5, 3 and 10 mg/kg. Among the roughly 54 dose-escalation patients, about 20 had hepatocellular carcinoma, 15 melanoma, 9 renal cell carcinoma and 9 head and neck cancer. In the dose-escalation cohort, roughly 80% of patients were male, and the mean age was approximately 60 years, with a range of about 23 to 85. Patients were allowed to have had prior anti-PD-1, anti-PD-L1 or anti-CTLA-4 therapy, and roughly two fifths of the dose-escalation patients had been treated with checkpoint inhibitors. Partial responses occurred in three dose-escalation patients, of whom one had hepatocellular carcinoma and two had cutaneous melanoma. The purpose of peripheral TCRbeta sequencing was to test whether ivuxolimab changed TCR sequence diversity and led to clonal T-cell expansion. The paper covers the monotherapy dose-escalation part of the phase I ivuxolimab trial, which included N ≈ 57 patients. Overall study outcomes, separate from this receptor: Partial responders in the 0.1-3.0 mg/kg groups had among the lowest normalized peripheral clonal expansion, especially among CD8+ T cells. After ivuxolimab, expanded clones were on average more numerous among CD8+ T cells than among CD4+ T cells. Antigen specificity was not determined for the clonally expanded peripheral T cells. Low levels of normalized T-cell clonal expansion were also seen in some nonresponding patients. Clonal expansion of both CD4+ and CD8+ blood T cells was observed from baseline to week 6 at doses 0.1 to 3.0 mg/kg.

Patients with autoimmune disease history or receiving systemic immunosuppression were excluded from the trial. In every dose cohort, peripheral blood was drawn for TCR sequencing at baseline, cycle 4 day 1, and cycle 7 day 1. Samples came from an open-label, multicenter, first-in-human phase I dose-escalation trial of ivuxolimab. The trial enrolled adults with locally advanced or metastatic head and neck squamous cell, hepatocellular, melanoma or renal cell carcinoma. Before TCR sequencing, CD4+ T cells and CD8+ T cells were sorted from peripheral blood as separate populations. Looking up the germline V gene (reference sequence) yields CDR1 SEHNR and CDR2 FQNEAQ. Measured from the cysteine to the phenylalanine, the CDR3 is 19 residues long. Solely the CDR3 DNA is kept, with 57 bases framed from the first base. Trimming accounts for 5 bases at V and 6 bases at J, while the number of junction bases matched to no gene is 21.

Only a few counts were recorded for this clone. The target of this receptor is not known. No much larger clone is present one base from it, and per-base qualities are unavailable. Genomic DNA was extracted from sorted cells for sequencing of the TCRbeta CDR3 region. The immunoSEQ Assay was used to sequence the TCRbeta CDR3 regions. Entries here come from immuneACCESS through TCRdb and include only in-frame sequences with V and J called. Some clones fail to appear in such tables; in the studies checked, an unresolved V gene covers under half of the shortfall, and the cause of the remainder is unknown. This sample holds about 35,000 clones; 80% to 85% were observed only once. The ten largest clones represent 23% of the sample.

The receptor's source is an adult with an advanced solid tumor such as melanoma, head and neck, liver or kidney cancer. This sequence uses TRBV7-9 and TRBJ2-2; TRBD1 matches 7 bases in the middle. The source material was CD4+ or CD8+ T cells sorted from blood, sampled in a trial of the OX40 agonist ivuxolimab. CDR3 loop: CASSPNEGSDRVWAGELFF. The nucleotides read TGTGCCAGCAGCCCAAACGAGGGGTCTGACAGGGTCTGGGCCGGGGAGCTGTTTTTT.